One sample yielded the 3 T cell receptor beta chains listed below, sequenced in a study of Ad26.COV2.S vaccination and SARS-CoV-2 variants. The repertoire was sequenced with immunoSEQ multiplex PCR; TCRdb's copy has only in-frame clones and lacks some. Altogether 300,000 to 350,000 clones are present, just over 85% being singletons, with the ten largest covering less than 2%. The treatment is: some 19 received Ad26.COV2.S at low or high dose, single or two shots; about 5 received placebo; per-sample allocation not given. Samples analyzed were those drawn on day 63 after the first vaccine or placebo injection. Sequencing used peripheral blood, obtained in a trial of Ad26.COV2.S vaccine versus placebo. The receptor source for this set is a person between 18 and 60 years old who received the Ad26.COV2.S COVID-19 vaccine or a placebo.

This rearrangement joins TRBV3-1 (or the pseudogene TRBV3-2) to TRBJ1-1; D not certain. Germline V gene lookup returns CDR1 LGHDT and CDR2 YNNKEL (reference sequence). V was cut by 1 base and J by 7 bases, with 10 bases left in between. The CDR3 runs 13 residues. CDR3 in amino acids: CASSQGWRLEAFF. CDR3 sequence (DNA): TGTGCCAGCAGCCAAGGATGGAGGCTTGAAGCTTTCTTT.

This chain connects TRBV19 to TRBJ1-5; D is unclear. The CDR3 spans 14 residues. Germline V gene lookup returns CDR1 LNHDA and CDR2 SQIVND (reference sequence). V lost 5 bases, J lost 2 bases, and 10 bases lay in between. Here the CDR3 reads CASSAGKGNQPQHF. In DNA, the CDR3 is TGTGCCAGTAGTGCCGGGAAGGGCAATCAGCCCCAGCATTTT.

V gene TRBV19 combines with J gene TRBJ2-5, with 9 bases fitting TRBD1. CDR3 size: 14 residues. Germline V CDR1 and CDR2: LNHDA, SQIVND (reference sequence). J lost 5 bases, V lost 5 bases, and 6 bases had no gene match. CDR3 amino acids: CASSPDRGLETQYF. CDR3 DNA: TGTGCCAGTAGTCCGGACAGGGGTCTCGAGACCCAGTACTTC. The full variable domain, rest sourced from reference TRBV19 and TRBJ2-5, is DGGITQSPKYLFRKEGQNVTLSCEQNLNHDAMYWYRQDPGQGLRLIYYSQIVNDFQKGDIAEGYSVSREKKESFPLTVTSAQKNPTAFYLCASSPDRGLETQYFGPGTRLLVL.